This passage covers 24 T cell receptor beta chains from one sample sequenced in a study of cytomegalovirus exposure and HLA in healthy donors (dated by TCRdb to 2015 to 2018). The library was generated by the immunoSEQ multiplex PCR assay. For the multiplex PCR, a mixture combining 60 forward primers for TCR Vbeta segments and 13 reverse primers for TCR Jbeta segments was used. Entries here come from immuneACCESS through TCRdb and include only in-frame sequences with V and J called. Some clones fail to appear in such tables; in the studies checked, an unresolved V gene covers under half of the shortfall, and the cause of the remainder is unknown. This sample's records show more than 70,000 clones. The top ten constitute around 1.6% of the sample. The sequenced material came from PBMCs. The receptors derive from a woman between 55 and 75 years old in good health and CMV-seronegative.

This chain joins TRBV7-3 and TRBJ2-3, with 13 bases lining up with TRBD2. The CDR3 loop spans 15 amino acids. The ends lost 3 bases at V and 3 bases at J; junction bases unmatched: 0. CDR1 is SGHTA, CDR2 FQGTGA, per germline. For the CDR3, the DNA is TGTGCCAGCAGCTTGGGACTAGCGGGAACAGATACGCAGTATTTT. Its translation is CASSLGLAGTDTQYF.

The rearrangement links TRBV7-9 to TRBJ2-3; 7 bases fit TRBD1. V shed 8 bases and J 1 base; nucleotides not matched to a gene: 9. The CDR3 has 15 amino acids. The germline V gene has CDR1 SEHNR and CDR2 FQNEAQ (reference sequence). Written as DNA, the CDR3 is TGTGCCAGCGGACACCTGGACAGGCGCACAGATACGCAGTATTTT. This translates into CASGHLDRRTDTQYF.

The V and J genes are TRBV18 and TRBJ2-1, with 9 bases matching TRBD1. Germline CDR1 KGHSH, CDR2 LQKENI. This CDR3 has 18 amino acids. Unmatched junction bases numbered 14, after V lost 1 base and J lost 7 bases. CDR3: CASSPLALGQGVRNEQFF. CDR3 in DNA: TGTGCCAGCTCACCACTGGCATTGGGACAGGGAGTTCGGAATGAGCAGTTCTTC.

V and J are TRBV5-1 and TRBJ1-3, with 12 bases fitting TRBD1. Germline trimming cut 3 bases from V and 4 bases from J; bases unmatched to any gene: 5. The CDR3 consists of 16 residues. The germline V gene encodes CDR1 SGHRS and CDR2 YFSETQ. The CDR3 spells CASSSGQGAPGNTIYF. As DNA, the CDR3 is TGCGCCAGCAGCTCGGGACAGGGGGCGCCGGGAAACACCATATATTTT.

The chain joins TRBV7-2 to TRBJ2-1; the match to TRBD2 covers 13 bases. In germline, CDR1 is SGHTA, CDR2 FQGNSA. V gave up 6 bases and J gave up 7 bases; unmatched junction bases: 9. There are 16 residues in the CDR3. This chain's CDR3 is CASSTRTSGRVNEQFF. The CDR3 region has the DNA TGTGCCAGCAGTACCCGGACTAGCGGGAGAGTAAATGAGCAGTTCTTC.

The rearrangement joins TRBV28 to TRBJ2-3; weak D call: TRBD2 (5 bases). The CDR3 length is 18 residues. V was clipped by 3 bases and J by 2 bases, with 21 bases between them. CDR1 and CDR2 (germline): MDHEN, SYDVKM. The CDR3 loop reads CASSFGLASDYITDTQYF. CDR3 sequence (DNA): TGTGCCAGCAGTTTCGGGCTAGCCTCCGATTATATCACAGATACGCAGTATTTT.

The CDR3: CASSFGEQETQYF. CDR3 in DNA: TGTGCCAGCAGCTTCGGTGAGCAAGAGACCCAGTACTTC. This rearrangement joins TRBV7-3 to TRBJ2-5, with D uncertain. Trimming cost V 3 bases and J 2 bases, with 7 bases left between them. CDR1 is SGHTA and CDR2 is FQGTGA in the germline V gene. The CDR3 extends over 13 amino acids.

The CDR3 bases are TGTGCCACCAGCAGAGATGGTTTTGCAGGGATCCAAGAGACCCAGTACTTC. This encodes CATSRDGFAGIQETQYF. V and J are TRBV15 and TRBJ2-5; D is perhaps TRBD1 (5 bases). The V gene lost 0 bases and the J gene lost 1 base, with 15 bases spanning the gap. The CDR3 extends over 17 amino acids. Germline loops: CDR1 LNHNV, CDR2 YYDKDF (reference sequence).

The chain is built from TRBV4-2 and TRBJ2-7; a possible D gene is TRBD2 (6 bases). The V gene's germline CDR1 is LGHNA and CDR2 YNFKEQ. The CDR3 is made up of 14 amino acids. The V end lost 0 bases, the J end lost 1 base, and 7 bases lay between the germline ends. The CDR3 region has the DNA TGTGCCAGCAGCCAAGAGCGGGGATCCTACGAGCAGTACTTC. This codes for CASSQERGSYEQYF.

The chain has TRBV28 and TRBJ2-1; unclear D gene. Deletions cut 4 bases from V and 9 bases from J, with 4 bases between. The CDR3 runs to 10 residues. Per the germline V gene, CDR1 is MDHEN and CDR2 is SYDVKM. In nucleotides, the CDR3 is TGTGCCAGCAGTTACGGTGAGCAGTTCTTC. Translating gives CASSYGEQFF.

The chain joins TRBV4-1 to TRBJ1-2; TRBD1 is a possible D gene (5 bases). The germline gives CDR1 MGHRA, CDR2 YSYEKL. V was clipped by 0 bases and J by 6 bases, with 11 bases between them. The CDR3 covers 14 residues. The CDR3 coding sequence is TGCGCCAGCAGCCAAGATGCGGGAGGGGATGGCTACACCTTC. It encodes CASSQDAGGDGYTF.

V and J are TRBV10-3 and TRBJ1-3; D ambiguous. This CDR3 contains 14 residues. Between the trimmed V and J ends, which lost 10 bases and 1 base, there was a span of 14 bases. CDR1 ENHRY and CDR2 SYGVKD come from the germline V gene. CDR3 protein: CATLDPGSGNTIYF. CDR3 DNA sequence: TGTGCCACCCTGGATCCGGGTTCTGGAAACACCATATATTTT.

The chain has TRBV4-2 and TRBJ2-6; D is perhaps TRBD2 (6 bases). The CDR3 totals 17 residues. The germline V gene has CDR1 LGHNA and CDR2 YNFKEQ. V was trimmed by 0 bases and J by 2 bases, leaving 11 bases between them. The DNA for the CDR3 is TGTGCCAGCAGCCAAGATTGGAGGGGCGCTGGGGCCAACGTCCTGACTTTC. Protein product: CASSQDWRGAGANVLTF.

This chain joins TRBV5-4 and TRBJ2-7; 9 nucleotides match TRBD2. Unmatched junction bases numbered 8, after V lost 4 bases and J lost 3 bases. The germline V gene has CDR1 SGHNT and CDR2 YYREEE (reference sequence). This CDR3 has 15 amino acids. The CDR3 is CASSPTLAGDYEQYF. In DNA form, the CDR3 reads TGTGCCAGCAGCCCCACATTAGCGGGAGACTACGAGCAGTACTTC.

The chain is built from TRBV4-2 and TRBJ2-3, with D perhaps matching TRBD2 (5 bases). Germline assignment: CDR1 LGHNA and CDR2 YNFKEQ. V lost 3 bases to trimming and J lost 5 bases, with 18 bases between them. The CDR3 is made up of 16 amino acids. This chain's CDR3 is CASSQDGGMAGDTQYF. The DNA for the CDR3 is TGTGCCAGCAGCCAGGACGGAGGAATGGCGGGAGATACGCAGTATTTT.

The V gene is TRBV5-1, the J gene TRBJ2-7, with 7 bases that match TRBD1. The CDR3 spans 12 residues. V trimming: 3 bases; J trimming: 6 bases; junction bases outside the gene matches: 3. Germline V gene data show CDR1 as SGHRS and CDR2 as YFSETQ. This CDR3 reads CASSSGTAEQYF. CDR3 in DNA: TGCGCCAGCAGCTCTGGGACAGCCGAGCAGTACTTC.

The chain uses TRBV6-5 and TRBJ2-3, with D uncertain. V dropped 4 bases and J dropped 6 bases, with 8 bases sitting between them. The CDR3 spans 12 residues. Germline V lookup: CDR1 MNHEY, CDR2 SVGAGI. The CDR3: CASSSGSDTQYF. The CDR3 DNA reads as TGTGCCAGCAGTTCCGGTTCGGATACGCAGTATTTT.

The chain recombines TRBV10-3 with TRBJ2-3; D call uncertain. The CDR3 has 12 amino acids. The V gene's germline CDR1 is ENHRY and CDR2 SYGVKD. Trimming shortened V by 5 bases and J by 0 bases, and 3 bases separated the two germline ends. DNA for the CDR3: TGTGCCATCAGTCTTAGCACAGATACGCAGTATTTT. Translating gives CAISLSTDTQYF.

V usage is TRBV6-4 and J usage is TRBJ2-1, with 10 bases matching TRBD2. The CDR3 loop spans 16 amino acids. Germline trimming cut 8 bases from V and 3 bases from J; bases unmatched to any gene: 10. The V gene's germline CDR1 is MRHNA and CDR2 SNTAGT. The CDR3 DNA follows: TGTGCCAGCGGTTTTAGCGGGAGGTTATACTACAATGAGCAGTTCTTC. Translating it yields CASGFSGRLYYNEQFF.

J is TRBJ1-2 and V is TRBV18, with 10 bases identical to TRBD1. The length of the CDR3 is 14 residues. V lost 5 bases, J lost 8 bases, and 8 bases stayed unmatched. Germline CDR1 and CDR2: KGHSH and LQKENI. This CDR3 is CASSNRDRGGGYTF. The CDR3 nucleotides read TGTGCCAGCTCAAACCGGGACAGGGGTGGCGGCTACACCTTC.

The chain uses TRBV9 and TRBJ2-5, with D possibly TRBD2 on 6 matching bases. The CDR3 has 15 amino acids. V lost 3 bases and J 4 bases, leaving 16 bases between the germline ends. Per germline, CDR1 SGDLS and CDR2 YYNGEE. CDR3 in amino acids: CASSAPGGRTETQYF. The DNA for the CDR3 is TGTGCCAGCAGCGCCCCCGGGGGTCGGACAGAGACCCAGTACTTC.

Here the CDR3 reads CASSLDQRRRDEQYF. The CDR3 bases are TGTGCCAGCAGCTTGGATCAGCGGCGGCGTGACGAGCAGTACTTC. The gene calls are TRBV5-4 and TRBJ2-7, with D tentatively TRBD2 (5 bases). CDR1 and CDR2 (germline): SGHNT, YYREEE (reference sequence). The CDR3 loop spans 15 amino acids. Trimming removed 0 bases at V and 5 bases at J, with 15 bases between.

The chain recombines TRBV18 with TRBJ2-2, with a tentative D call TRBD2 (5 bases). Germline-derived CDR1 and CDR2 are KGHSH and LQKENI. The V end was cut by 0 bases, the J end by 1 base, with 6 bases between. This CDR3 is 15 amino acids long. CDR3 region: CASSPPGLNTGELFF. The CDR3 DNA sequence: TGTGCCAGCTCACCACCCGGACTGAACACCGGGGAGCTGTTTTTT.

The chain is built from TRBV18 and TRBJ2-2; 9 bases match TRBD2. With V trimmed by 2 bases and J by 7 bases, 5 bases remained unmatched. This CDR3 is 15 amino acids long. Germline loops: CDR1 KGHSH, CDR2 LQKENI. The CDR3 DNA follows: TGTGCCAGCTCACCAGCGGGAGGGCCCGGCGGGGAGCTGTTTTTT. This sequence encodes CASSPAGGPGGELFF. Supplemented by reference TRBV18 and TRBJ2-2, the full variable domain reads NAGVMQNPRHLVRRRGQEARLRCSPMKGHSHVYWYRQLPEEGLKFMVYLQKENIIDESGMPKERFSAEFPKEGPSILRIQQVVRGDSAAYFCASSPAGGPGGELFFGEGSRLTVL.